This TCR beta chain derives from a study of shared clonotypes between healthy human individuals. General observations from the study: Sample collection involved blood only; tissue repertoires are likely different.

CD45RO-negative, CCR7-selected cells formed the naive CD8 fraction, which excluded terminally differentiated effector memory CD45RA+ cells. Regarding this clone: Its antigen is unidentified.

CDR1 SEHNR and CDR2 FQNEAQ come from the germline V gene (reference sequence). J was trimmed by 5 bases and V by 5 bases; bases with no gene match: 6. CDR3 length: 15 residues. Profiling relied on immunoSEQ multiplex PCR, and the TCRdb table lists in-frame clones only, not all of them. The sample lists more than 550,000 clones; about 90% were seen once. The chain has TRBV7-9 and TRBJ2-1, with 10 bases lining up with TRBD2. Source material: naive CD8+ T cells sorted from blood. The receptor's source is a man aged 25 to 40 in good health. The CDR3 coding sequence is TGTGCCAGCAGCGACGGGACTAGCGTCCACAATGAGCAGTTCTTC. Amino acid sequence: CASSDGTSVHNEQFF.